One sample yielded the 32 T cell receptor beta chains listed below, sequenced in a study of cytotoxic CD8 clonotypes in ibrutinib-treated CLL. TCRdb's table, derived via immunoSEQ multiplex PCR, lists solely in-frame clones and lacks some. The data contain 57,000 or so clones, approximately 54% of them singletons. Sample: PBMCs, taken at disease progression, from a patient treated with ibrutinib. All receptors derive from a human donor with chronic lymphocytic leukemia.

The V and J genes are TRBV6-5 and TRBJ1-6; 7 nucleotides line up with TRBD1. Germline loops: CDR1 MNHEY, CDR2 SVGAGI. The CDR3 covers 15 residues. After removal of 6 bases from V and 6 bases from J, the junction contained 8 bases not matched to a gene. CDR3 protein: CASRTPGQINSPLHF. CDR3 nucleotide sequence: TGTGCCAGCAGAACACCGGGACAGATTAATTCACCCCTCCACTTT.

The gene calls are TRBV5-6 and TRBJ1-1; D is uncertain. Trimming left V 2 bases short and J 7 bases short, with 9 bases between. CDR3 length: 12 amino acids. The germline V gene encodes CDR1 SGHDT and CDR2 YYEEEE. The CDR3 reads CASSFSRIEAFF. The CDR3 DNA follows: TGTGCCAGCAGCTTTTCCAGGATTGAAGCTTTCTTT.

The chain recombines TRBV29-1 with TRBJ2-5, with 12 bases matching TRBD2. Germline V lookup: CDR1 SQVTM, CDR2 ANQGSEA. This CDR3 is 13 amino acids long. J lost 5 bases, V lost 7 bases, and 5 bases had no gene match. CDR3 region: CSAGLAGMETQYF. The DNA of the CDR3 is TGCAGCGCTGGACTAGCGGGAATGGAGACCCAGTACTTC.

This clone was observed a single time. The chain couples TRBV5-5 to TRBJ2-7; the D gene is possibly TRBD2 (6 bases). V lost 4 bases to trimming and J lost 1 base, with 18 bases between them. The CDR3 extends over 16 amino acids. CDR1 and CDR2 (germline): SGHKS, YYEKEE (reference sequence). CDR3 nucleotide sequence: TGTGCCAGCAGCCCAATTGACGGGAGTATGTCCTACGAGCAGTACTTC. This gives the protein CASSPIDGSMSYEQYF.

The J gene is TRBJ1-2, the V gene TRBV4-2; 10 bases line up with TRBD1. Germline CDR1 is LGHNA and CDR2 is YNFKEQ. Losses at the gene ends were 1 base for V and 4 bases for J; bases not matched to a gene: 0. The CDR3 runs to 14 residues. The CDR3 spells CASSQGTGGYGYTF. The CDR3 coding sequence is TGTGCCAGCAGCCAAGGGACAGGGGGCTATGGCTACACCTTC.

V is TRBV30 and J is TRBJ1-4; 11 bases are a match to TRBD1. CDR1 is GTSNPN, CDR2 SVGIG, per germline (reference sequence). V lost 4 bases to trimming and J lost 2 bases; unmatched junction nucleotides: 12. The CDR3 extends over 18 amino acids. The CDR3 DNA is TGTGCCTGGATCTCCGGGACAGGGGGTCTTGGGACTAATGAAAAACTGTTTTTT. Translated, it gives CAWISGTGGLGTNEKLFF.

The chain employs TRBV20-1 and TRBJ2-7; no reliable D call. Germline V gene data show CDR1 as DFQATT and CDR2 as SNEGSKA (reference sequence). Trimming took 6 bases from V and 4 from J, leaving 10 bases between them. This CDR3 spans 11 amino acids. This chain's CDR3 is CSAKGNYEQYF. CDR3 coding DNA: TGCAGTGCCAAAGGCAATTACGAGCAGTACTTC.

The chain joins TRBV7-9 to TRBJ1-4; D perhaps matches TRBD1 (6 bases). Trimming shortened V by 6 bases and J by 4 bases, and 15 bases separated the two germline ends. The CDR3 runs to 15 residues. The V gene's germline CDR1 is SEHNR and CDR2 FQNEAQ (reference sequence). As DNA, the CDR3 is TGTGCCAGCAGGCAACAGGGCGGTAGTAATGAAAAACTGTTTTTT. It specifies CASRQQGGSNEKLFF.

This chain joins TRBV21-1 and TRBJ2-7; TRBD1, the D gene given by the table, was not confirmed from the DNA. TRBV21-1 is a listed pseudogene. The CDR3 covers 17 residues. The CDR3 is CASSIRGTGGLSYEQYF. The CDR3 nucleotides read TGTGCCAGCAGCATCCGAGGGACAGGGGGTTTGTCCTACGAGCAGTACTTC.

The CDR3 sequence: CASSSGSSGNTIYF. The CDR3 nucleotides read TGTGCCAGTAGTTCCGGGAGCTCTGGAAACACCATATATTTT. The rearrangement links TRBV19 to TRBJ1-3; D is ambiguous. Germline lookup yields CDR1 LNHDA and CDR2 SQIVND (reference sequence). Trimming took off 5 bases at V and 0 bases at J, with 8 bases between the two ends. CDR3 length: 14 amino acids.

The V call is TRBV4-3, the J call TRBJ1-2; possible D gene TRBD1, 5 bases. V was trimmed by 0 bases and J by 2 bases, leaving 10 bases between them. From germline, CDR1 is LGHNA and CDR2 YSLEER. The CDR3 contains 15 residues. CDR3: CASSQEVRANYGYTF. CDR3 in DNA: TGCGCCAGCAGCCAAGAGGTCAGGGCGAACTATGGCTACACCTTC.

Only a few counts were recorded for this clone. The V and J genes are TRBV28 and TRBJ1-6; 8 bases agree with TRBD1. CDR3 size: 16 residues. V shed 5 bases, J shed 5 bases, and the junction held 8 bases outside the gene matches. The germline V gene encodes CDR1 MDHEN and CDR2 SYDVKM. The CDR3: CASSLIQDRDNSPLHF. CDR3 in DNA: TGTGCCAGCAGTCTCATCCAGGACAGGGATAATTCACCCCTCCACTTT.

This chain uses TRBV7-9 with TRBJ1-4, with unresolved D. Germline V lookup: CDR1 SEHNR, CDR2 FQNEAQ (reference sequence). With 3 bases removed from V and 4 bases from J, the gap between germline ends came to 9 bases. The CDR3 is 14 amino acids. Here the CDR3 reads CASSFSEINEKLFF. CDR3 in DNA: TGTGCCAGCAGCTTTTCTGAGATTAATGAAAAACTGTTTTTT.

This chain joins TRBV18 and TRBJ1-2; possible D gene TRBD1, 5 bases. Germline V gives CDR1 KGHSH, CDR2 LQKENI. This CDR3 has 13 amino acids. The ends were cut back, 8 bases at V and 4 bases at J, with 14 bases in the middle. Here the CDR3 reads CASHDSRTYGYTF. CDR3 coding DNA: TGTGCCAGCCACGACAGCAGGACCTATGGCTACACCTTC.

The chain carries TRBV4-2 and TRBJ2-5; 11 nucleotides agree with TRBD1. Germline loops: CDR1 LGHNA, CDR2 YNFKEQ. The CDR3 spans 15 residues. After removal of 6 bases from V and 3 bases from J, the junction contained 6 bases not matched to a gene. In nucleotides, the CDR3 is TGTGCCAGCAGTTCCTCGGGACAGGGGGAAGAGACCCAGTACTTC. It encodes CASSSSGQGEETQYF.

The rearrangement links TRBV28 to TRBJ1-1, with D unclear. Germline CDR1 reads MDHEN; CDR2 reads SYDVKM. Trimming shortened V by 6 bases and J by 4 bases, and 6 bases separated the two germline ends. The CDR3 length is 11 residues. CDR3 nucleotides: TGTGCCAGCAGAAATCCCACTGAAGCTTTCTTT. Its translation is CASRNPTEAFF.

This chain links TRBV25-1 with TRBJ2-3, with D maybe TRBD1 (6 bases). Looked up from germline, CDR1 is MGHDK and CDR2 is SYGVNS. V was clipped by 7 bases and J by 0 bases, with 8 bases between them. The CDR3 length is 13 residues. Here the CDR3 reads CASNRDSTDTQYF. The CDR3 bases are TGTGCCAGCAACAGGGACAGCACAGATACGCAGTATTTT.

This clone appeared a few times. The rearrangement uses TRBV2 and TRBJ2-2; D not certain. CDR3 length: 10 residues. The germline V and J ends were trimmed by 8 bases and 7 bases, with 5 bases remaining between them. Germline CDR1 is SNHLY and CDR2 is FYNNEI. This chain's CDR3 is CASRVGELFF. The CDR3 DNA reads as TGTGCCAGCCGTGTCGGGGAGCTGTTTTTT.

The chain joins TRBV4-2 to TRBJ2-3; 7 nucleotides line up with TRBD2. Trimming took 0 bases from V and 2 from J; bases not matched to a gene: 5. Germline loops: CDR1 LGHNA, CDR2 YNFKEQ. The CDR3 consists of 16 residues. This CDR3 is CASSQDKAGNTDTQYF. CDR3 bases: TGTGCCAGCAGCCAAGATAAAGCGGGGAACACAGATACGCAGTATTTT.

The chain employs TRBV19 and TRBJ1-5; no clear D gene. V dropped 5 bases and J dropped 3 bases, with 8 bases sitting between them. The CDR3 extends over 13 amino acids. Germline values: CDR1 LNHDA, CDR2 SQIVND (reference sequence). The DNA for the CDR3 is TGTGCCAGTAGTTGGGGAAACAATCAGCCCCAGCATTTT. It is translated as CASSWGNNQPQHF.

This chain uses TRBV18 with TRBJ1-1; D ambiguous. Trimming took 0 bases from V and 4 from J, leaving 18 bases between them. The CDR3 has 17 amino acids. The germline V gene encodes CDR1 KGHSH and CDR2 LQKENI. The CDR3 loop is CASSPPGLTGKSTEAFF. In DNA, the CDR3 is TGTGCCAGCTCACCACCGGGATTAACGGGAAAAAGCACTGAAGCTTTCTTT.

The genes are TRBV7-2 and TRBJ1-5; unclear D gene. V was clipped by 7 bases and J by 6 bases, with 13 bases between them. CDR3 length: 13 amino acids. The germline gives CDR1 SGHTA, CDR2 FQGNSA. The DNA for the CDR3 is TGTGCCAGCAATGAGGGTTTGGGTCAGCCCCAGCATTTT. Its protein product is CASNEGLGQPQHF.

This clone has just a few counts. The genes are TRBV19 and TRBJ2-7, with 8 bases identical to TRBD1. The CDR3 spans 15 residues. The V gene's germline CDR1 is LNHDA and CDR2 SQIVND (reference sequence). V lost 5 bases, J lost 6 bases, and 12 bases stayed unmatched. The CDR3 protein is CASSPLGQGAGEQYF. In DNA form, the CDR3 reads TGTGCCAGTAGTCCCCTAGGACAGGGAGCAGGCGAGCAGTACTTC.

This clone was counted ten times or more. The chain combines TRBV7-8 with TRBJ2-7; possible D gene TRBD1, 6 bases. The CDR3 spans 15 residues. V was trimmed by 5 bases and J by 1 base, leaving 15 bases between them. Germline V gene lookup returns CDR1 SGHVS and CDR2 FQNEAQ. The CDR3 DNA reads TGTGCCAGCAGCCCGTACAGGGACCCGTCCTACGAGCAGTACTTC. As protein: CASSPYRDPSYEQYF.

The rearrangement uses TRBV19 and TRBJ1-4; TRBD1 matches 9 bases. This CDR3 has 13 residues. V trimming: 10 bases; J trimming: 6 bases; junction bases outside the gene matches: 6. Germline values: CDR1 LNHDA, CDR2 SQIVND (reference sequence). CDR3 residues: CATTGQGYEKLFF. Written as DNA, the CDR3 is TGTGCCACTACGGGACAGGGTTATGAAAAACTGTTTTTT. The full variable domain, with the rest looked up from reference TRBV19 and TRBJ1-4, is DGGITQSPKYLFRKEGQNVTLSCEQNLNHDAMYWYRQDPGQGLRLIYYSQIVNDFQKGDIAEGYSVSREKKESFPLTVTSAQKNPTAFYLCATTGQGYEKLFFGSGTQLSVL.

The V call is TRBV19, the J call TRBJ2-7; the D is unclear. This CDR3 spans 14 amino acids. V shed 5 bases and J shed 0 bases, with 11 bases lying between them. Germline-derived CDR1 and CDR2 are LNHDA and SQIVND (reference sequence). The CDR3 region is CASSVGSSSYEQYF. The CDR3 region has the DNA TGTGCCAGTAGTGTCGGCAGTAGCTCCTACGAGCAGTACTTC.

The sample holds a few counts of this clone. The chain's CDR3 is CASSLRHSYNEQFF. The CDR3 DNA sequence: TGCGCCAGCAGCTTGAGACATTCCTACAATGAGCAGTTCTTC. The V call is TRBV5-1, the J call TRBJ2-1; D remains unclear. CDR1 is SGHRS, CDR2 YFSETQ, per germline. The length of the CDR3 is 14 residues. Trimming cost V 1 base and J 1 base, with 6 bases left between them.

The rearrangement uses TRBV4-1 and TRBJ1-4; D not certain. The CDR3 contains 13 residues. V lost 1 base to trimming and J lost 7 bases, with 7 bases between them. Germline loops: CDR1 MGHRA, CDR2 YSYEKL. CDR3 sequence (DNA): TGCGCCAGCAGCCAAGTTGCGGGTGAAAAACTGTTTTTT. It translates to CASSQVAGEKLFF.

The chain carries TRBV27 and TRBJ2-7; 11 bases are a match to TRBD1. V lost 6 bases, J lost 4 bases, and 5 bases stayed unmatched. Germline assignment: CDR1 MNHEY and CDR2 SMNVEV (reference sequence). This CDR3 has 14 residues. CDR3 sequence: CASSRTGGLYEQYF. CDR3 in DNA: TGTGCCAGCAGCAGGACAGGGGGCCTGTACGAGCAGTACTTC.

The J gene is TRBJ1-4, the V gene TRBV2; D unclear. Germline V gives CDR1 SNHLY, CDR2 FYNNEI. Trimming cost V 4 bases and J 0 bases, with 24 bases left between them. The CDR3 covers 20 residues. The CDR3 protein is CASSGAFFFGRSATNEKLFF. The CDR3 bases are TGTGCCAGCAGTGGAGCCTTTTTTTTTGGCAGGTCTGCAACTAATGAAAAACTGTTTTTT.

This chain links TRBV7-9 with TRBJ1-2, with no clear D. CDR1 is SEHNR and CDR2 is FQNEAQ in the germline V gene (reference sequence). Trimming left V 4 bases short and J 6 bases short, with 6 bases between. The CDR3 extends over 11 amino acids. The CDR3 reads CASSSMDGYTF. The CDR3 DNA reads TGTGCCAGCAGCTCGATGGATGGCTACACCTTC.

The chain joins TRBV5-4 to TRBJ2-5; D unresolved. The CDR3 is 14 residues long. Germline CDR1 reads SGHNT; CDR2 reads YYREEE (reference sequence). V was clipped by 0 bases and J by 4 bases, with 10 bases between them. CDR3: CASSLARHLETQYF. CDR3 sequence (DNA): TGTGCCAGCAGCTTGGCACGTCACCTAGAGACCCAGTACTTC.